The T cell receptor (beta chain) under discussion was sequenced for a study of blood T cell repertoires in COVID-19. For the study at large: Samples of COVID-19 (acute and convalescent) were obtained from the United States, Italy and Spain. T cells, B-cell-depleted T cells, or PBMCs supplied cDNA or gDNA.

As originally analysed: Amplification from reference gene primers served as the basis for estimated nucleated cell counts. Clones were sequenced by immunoSEQ multiplex PCR, and TCRdb holds only the in-frame ones, with some missing. V and J calls and clone size are those listed in that table; D and trimming were worked out from the DNA. This sample yields nearly 350,000 clones, of which around 82% are seen a single time; around 3% belongs to the top ten. Germline V gene lookup returns CDR1 SGHRS and CDR2 YFSETQ. This CDR3 is built from 14 residues. V shed 0 bases and J shed 3 bases, with 10 bases lying between them.

The chain carries TRBV5-1 and TRBJ2-7, with D perhaps TRBD2 (5 bases). This sequence originates from a man aged 25-45 years with active or convalescent COVID-19. Sequenced: peripheral blood. The DNA of the CDR3 is TGCGCCAGCAGCTTGGCCGGGGTCCTCTACGAGCAGTACTTC. Its translation: CASSLAGVLYEQYF.